These T cell receptor beta chains were read from a single sample in a study of human T cells and chemical hapten exposure. TCRdb used MiXCR to reprocess the RACE reads, holding one entry per CDR3 protein. The sample lists tens of thousands of distinct CDR3 sequences; about 10% were seen once. The sequences come from whole blood, collected in connection with sensitization to the hapten diphenylcyclopropenone (DPC). These receptors were taken from a woman in her fifties or sixties with alopecia areata. Some clones in this sample may be carry-over from other donors' samples. Each CDR3 is given with its conserved first and last residue. Fields, in order: V gene, J gene, D gene, clone size, CDR3 protein, CDR3 DNA. A D gene is named only where the DNA matches it firmly. Only some rows state a clone size, as once, few, many or a class for expanded clones.

v_call: TRBV10-2; j_call: TRBJ1-5; d_call: TRBD1; clone_size: many; cdr3_aa: CASRGQGYQPQHF; cdr3_nt: TGCGCCAGCAGGGGACAGGGCTATCAGCCCCAGCATTTT
v_call: TRBV5-6; j_call: TRBJ2-7; d_call: TRBD2; clone_size: many; cdr3_aa: CASSPGTSGLYEQYF; cdr3_nt: TGTGCCAGCAGCCCCGGGACTAGCGGACTCTACGAGCAGTACTTC
v_call: TRBV11-2; j_call: TRBJ2-1; d_call: -; clone_size: -; cdr3_aa: CASSLDRLYEQFF; cdr3_nt: TGTGCCAGCAGCTTAGATAGGCTGTATGAGCAGTTCTTC
v_call: TRBV3-1; j_call: TRBJ2-3; d_call: -; clone_size: -; cdr3_aa: CASSQDPVGRDTQYF; cdr3_nt: TGTGCCAGCAGCCAAGATCCGGTTGGTAGAGATACGCAGTATTTT
v_call: TRBV29-1; j_call: TRBJ1-2; d_call: -; clone_size: many; cdr3_aa: CSVDRNYGYTF; cdr3_nt: TGCAGCGTGGACCGCAACTATGGCTACACCTTC
v_call: TRBV20-1; j_call: TRBJ2-7; d_call: TRBD1; clone_size: few; cdr3_aa: CRETGAGNPFYEQYF; cdr3_nt: TGCAGAGAAACAGGGGCGGGTAATCCTTTCTACGAGCAGTACTTC
v_call: TRBV18; j_call: TRBJ2-7; d_call: -; clone_size: few; cdr3_aa: CASSPPGTSSYEQYF; cdr3_nt: TGTGCCAGCTCACCACCAGGGACCTCCTCCTACGAGCAGTACTTC
v_call: TRBV5-6; j_call: TRBJ2-7; d_call: -; clone_size: -; cdr3_aa: CASSRDWGLEQYF; cdr3_nt: TGTGCCAGCAGTCGCGACTGGGGGTTGGAGCAGTACTTC
v_call: TRBV15; j_call: TRBJ1-1; d_call: -; clone_size: many; cdr3_aa: CATSRDRGRANTEAFF; cdr3_nt: TGTGCCACCAGCAGAGATAGGGGCAGGGCTAACACTGAAGCTTTCTTT
v_call: TRBV18; j_call: TRBJ2-7; d_call: TRBD1; clone_size: many; cdr3_aa: CASSLGQNPYEQYF; cdr3_nt: TGTGCCAGCTCACTGGGACAGAACCCCTACGAGCAGTACTTC
v_call: TRBV20-1; j_call: TRBJ1-1; d_call: -; clone_size: few; cdr3_aa: CSARANTGNTEAFF; cdr3_nt: TGCAGTGCTAGAGCCAACACAGGGAACACTGAAGCTTTCTTT
v_call: TRBV5-4; j_call: TRBJ2-1; d_call: TRBD1; clone_size: few; cdr3_aa: CASSLGTGINIF; cdr3_nt: TGTGCCAGCAGCCTGGGGACAGGGATTAATATCTTC
v_call: TRBV6-5; j_call: TRBJ2-3; d_call: -; clone_size: -; cdr3_aa: CASSYSHRARGGTDTQYF; cdr3_nt: TGTGCCAGCAGTTACTCCCACCGGGCCCGAGGGGGCACAGATACGCAGTATTTT
v_call: TRBV20-1; j_call: TRBJ1-2; d_call: -; clone_size: few; cdr3_aa: CSARQGNYGYTF; cdr3_nt: TGCAGTGCTCGGCAGGGAAACTATGGCTACACCTTC
v_call: TRBV3-1; j_call: TRBJ2-1; d_call: TRBD2; clone_size: few; cdr3_aa: CASSQRIAGDEQFF; cdr3_nt: TGTGCCAGCAGCCAGCGGATAGCGGGAGATGAGCAGTTCTTC
v_call: TRBV11-2; j_call: TRBJ2-1; d_call: -; clone_size: many; cdr3_aa: CASSLDSNEQFF; cdr3_nt: TGTGCCAGCAGCTTAGATTCGAATGAGCAGTTCTTC
v_call: TRBV10-1; j_call: TRBJ2-1; d_call: TRBD1; clone_size: many; cdr3_aa: CATIRGQVQFF; cdr3_nt: TGCGCCACCATTAGGGGACAGGTGCAGTTCTTC
v_call: TRBV12-3/TRBV12-4; j_call: TRBJ1-5; d_call: -; clone_size: few; cdr3_aa: CASSTTWPDQPQHF; cdr3_nt: TGTGCCAGCAGCACGACCTGGCCCGATCAGCCCCAGCATTTT
v_call: TRBV28; j_call: TRBJ2-7; d_call: TRBD2; clone_size: -; cdr3_aa: CASSFSRLAEYF; cdr3_nt: TGTGCCAGCAGTTTTAGTAGGCTAGCGGAGTACTTC
v_call: TRBV28; j_call: TRBJ1-2; d_call: -; clone_size: few; cdr3_aa: CASTSTATYGYTF; cdr3_nt: TGTGCCAGCACCTCGACAGCTACCTATGGCTACACCTTC
v_call: TRBV4-1; j_call: TRBJ1-3; d_call: -; clone_size: few; cdr3_aa: CASSQYNGNTIYF; cdr3_nt: TGCGCCAGCAGCCAATACAATGGAAACACCATATATTTT
v_call: TRBV2; j_call: TRBJ2-1; d_call: -; clone_size: -; cdr3_aa: CATQGGVEQFF; cdr3_nt: TGTGCCACCCAAGGAGGGGTTGAGCAGTTCTTC
v_call: TRBV13; j_call: TRBJ2-7; d_call: -; clone_size: few; cdr3_aa: CASSLVLAEQYF; cdr3_nt: TGTGCCAGCAGCTTAGTTCTAGCCGAGCAGTACTTC
v_call: TRBV13; j_call: TRBJ1-1; d_call: TRBD1; clone_size: many; cdr3_aa: CASSPRQGQRNTEAFF; cdr3_nt: TGTGCCAGCAGCCCTAGACAGGGCCAAAGGAACACTGAAGCTTTCTTT
v_call: TRBV28; j_call: TRBJ1-5; d_call: TRBD1; clone_size: -; cdr3_aa: CASSSRGRRQPQHF; cdr3_nt: TGTGCCAGCAGTAGCAGGGGGCGCCGTCAGCCCCAGCATTTT
v_call: TRBV29-1; j_call: TRBJ1-2; d_call: -; clone_size: many; cdr3_aa: CSVDRWDGRGIGYTF; cdr3_nt: TGCAGCGTTGATCGTTGGGACGGTCGGGGTATTGGCTACACCTTC
v_call: TRBV7-2; j_call: TRBJ1-1; d_call: -; clone_size: many; cdr3_aa: CASRSGPSNTEAFF; cdr3_nt: TGTGCCAGCAGGTCGGGACCGAGTAACACTGAAGCTTTCTTT
v_call: TRBV29-1; j_call: TRBJ2-5; d_call: -; clone_size: -; cdr3_aa: CSAEPWLSQETQYF; cdr3_nt: TGCAGCGCGGAACCTTGGTTGTCCCAAGAGACCCAGTACTTC
v_call: TRBV2; j_call: TRBJ2-3; d_call: TRBD1; clone_size: many; cdr3_aa: CASSEQASDRALGDTQYF; cdr3_nt: TGTGCCAGCAGTGAACAGGCTAGTGACAGGGCCTTGGGAGATACGCAGTATTTT
v_call: TRBV5-8; j_call: TRBJ1-5; d_call: -; clone_size: -; cdr3_aa: CASSSGPFNQPQHF; cdr3_nt: TGTGCCAGCAGCTCCGGACCGTTCAATCAGCCCCAGCATTTT
v_call: TRBV29-1; j_call: TRBJ2-7; d_call: -; clone_size: many; cdr3_aa: CSVAAGTTYEQYF; cdr3_nt: TGCAGCGTTGCTGCGGGAACAACATACGAGCAGTACTTC
v_call: TRBV6-2/TRBV6-3; j_call: TRBJ1-2; d_call: -; clone_size: many; cdr3_aa: CASARTSNYGYTF; cdr3_nt: TGTGCCAGCGCCCGGACAAGCAACTATGGCTACACCTTC
v_call: TRBV18; j_call: TRBJ1-2; d_call: TRBD1; clone_size: few; cdr3_aa: CASSPPGTGNNYGYTF; cdr3_nt: TGTGCCAGCTCACCACCAGGGACAGGGAATAACTATGGCTACACCTTC
v_call: TRBV4-2; j_call: TRBJ2-1; d_call: TRBD2; clone_size: few; cdr3_aa: CASRSSGGSYNEQFF; cdr3_nt: TGTGCCAGCAGGTCTAGCGGGGGTTCCTACAATGAGCAGTTCTTC
v_call: TRBV27; j_call: TRBJ2-7; d_call: TRBD2; clone_size: many; cdr3_aa: CASREIAGRYHEQYF; cdr3_nt: TGTGCCAGCAGAGAAATAGCGGGGCGTTACCACGAGCAGTACTTC
v_call: TRBV20-1; j_call: TRBJ2-1; d_call: -; clone_size: many; cdr3_aa: CSATDRIPSEQFF; cdr3_nt: TGCAGTGCGACGGACCGGATCCCCTCCGAGCAGTTCTTC
v_call: TRBV6-2/TRBV6-3; j_call: TRBJ2-7; d_call: -; clone_size: -; cdr3_aa: CASSRRTVDFEQYF; cdr3_nt: TGTGCCAGCAGTAGACGGACAGTAGATTTCGAGCAGTACTTC
v_call: TRBV9; j_call: TRBJ2-5; d_call: -; clone_size: few; cdr3_aa: CASSANQETQYF; cdr3_nt: TGTGCCAGCAGCGCCAACCAAGAGACCCAGTACTTC
v_call: TRBV6-5; j_call: TRBJ2-7; d_call: -; clone_size: few; cdr3_aa: CASSDGTYEQYF; cdr3_nt: TGTGCCAGCAGCGACGGTACCTACGAGCAGTACTTC
v_call: TRBV28; j_call: TRBJ2-3; d_call: TRBD2; clone_size: -; cdr3_aa: CVSSPERGETDTQYF; cdr3_nt: TGTGTCAGCAGCCCCGAGCGGGGGGAGACAGATACGCAGTATTTT
v_call: TRBV5-1; j_call: TRBJ2-5; d_call: TRBD2; clone_size: many; cdr3_aa: CASSPWTSGQETQYF; cdr3_nt: TGCGCCAGCAGTCCTTGGACTAGCGGGCAAGAGACCCAGTACTTC
v_call: TRBV11-2; j_call: TRBJ1-5; d_call: TRBD1; clone_size: many; cdr3_aa: CASSQPGQGPNQPQHF; cdr3_nt: TGTGCCAGCAGCCAACCGGGACAGGGGCCCAATCAGCCCCAGCATTTT
v_call: TRBV4-3; j_call: TRBJ2-2; d_call: -; clone_size: many; cdr3_aa: CASSQVGYTGELFF; cdr3_nt: TGCGCCAGCAGCCAAGTCGGTTACACCGGGGAGCTGTTTTTT
v_call: TRBV7-2; j_call: TRBJ2-1; d_call: -; clone_size: few; cdr3_aa: CASSLDKGRPEQFF; cdr3_nt: TGTGCCAGCAGCTTAGACAAGGGGCGCCCTGAGCAGTTCTTC
v_call: TRBV5-1; j_call: TRBJ1-1; d_call: -; clone_size: many; cdr3_aa: CASSPTKTGIYYTEAFF; cdr3_nt: TGCGCCAGCAGCCCCACCAAAACCGGGATTTACTACACTGAAGCTTTCTTT
v_call: TRBV7-9; j_call: TRBJ1-1; d_call: -; clone_size: many; cdr3_aa: CASSTGRSMNTEAFF; cdr3_nt: TGTGCCAGCAGCACCGGCCGGAGCATGAACACTGAAGCTTTCTTT
v_call: TRBV28; j_call: TRBJ2-7; d_call: -; clone_size: -; cdr3_aa: CASSPTGLSSYEQYF; cdr3_nt: TGTGCCAGCAGTCCCACAGGGCTAAGCTCCTACGAGCAGTACTTC